Each of the 30 T cell receptor beta chains below was sequenced from the same sample in a study of cytomegalovirus exposure and HLA in healthy donors. The PCR contained 60 Vbeta and 13 Jbeta primers. Clones were read by immunoSEQ multiplex PCR, and TCRdb kept only the in-frame ones, dropping some. This sample has about 120,000 clones, with 70% to 90% found just once. The sample taken for sequencing was PBMCs. The receptors were sampled from a middle-aged man in good health and CMV-seronegative.

The CDR3 spells CASSYHSGTRNEQYF. CDR3 nucleotides: TGCGCCAGCAGCTACCACTCCGGGACACGGAACGAGCAGTACTTC. The gene calls are TRBV5-1 and TRBJ2-7; D possibly corresponds to TRBD1 (6 bases). The CDR3 totals 15 residues. Germline CDR1 is SGHRS and CDR2 is YFSETQ. Between the trimmed V and J ends, which lost 3 bases and 5 bases, there was a span of 18 bases.

The chain joins TRBV7-8 to TRBJ1-1; D perhaps matches TRBD1 (6 bases). Trimming shortened V by 7 bases and J by 2 bases, and 17 bases separated the two germline ends. The germline V gene has CDR1 SGHVS and CDR2 FQNEAQ. This CDR3 contains 15 residues. The CDR3 spells CASTKYRQDNTEAFF. The CDR3 region has the DNA TGTGCCAGCACCAAATACCGACAGGATAACACTGAAGCTTTCTTT.

This chain joins TRBV29-1 and TRBJ1-2, with D perhaps matching TRBD1 (5 bases). The CDR3 sequence is 12 residues long. V lost 3 bases, J lost 8 bases, and 13 bases lay in between. Germline V gives CDR1 SQVTM, CDR2 ANQGSEA. CDR3 bases: TGCAGCGTTGATATGGGGCTGGGGGGCTACACCTTC. Its protein product is CSVDMGLGGYTF.

This chain connects TRBV19 to TRBJ1-5; D may be TRBD1 (5 bases). The CDR3 covers 14 residues. V dropped 4 bases and J dropped 1 base, with 8 bases sitting between them. The germline V gene has CDR1 LNHDA and CDR2 SQIVND (reference sequence). CDR3 amino acids: CASSNRQSNQPQHF. CDR3 sequence (DNA): TGTGCCAGTAGTAATCGACAGAGCAATCAGCCCCAGCATTTT. The full variable domain, in which reference TRBV19 and TRBJ1-5 provide the parts outside the CDR3, is DGGITQSPKYLFRKEGQNVTLSCEQNLNHDAMYWYRQDPGQGLRLIYYSQIVNDFQKGDIAEGYSVSREKKESFPLTVTSAQKNPTAFYLCASSNRQSNQPQHFGDGTRLSIL.

The rearrangement links TRBV19 to TRBJ2-7; no firm D call. Germline V gives CDR1 LNHDA, CDR2 SQIVND (reference sequence). This CDR3 contains 13 residues. The V and J ends lost 4 bases and 7 bases respectively, with 14 bases between them. The CDR3 DNA reads TGTGCCAGTAGTACAACGACTTGGCAAGAGCAGTACTTC. It translates to CASSTTTWQEQYF.

The genes are TRBV6-6 and TRBJ2-2; TRBD2 aligns across 7 bases. Germline V lookup: CDR1 MNHNY, CDR2 SVGAGI (reference sequence). J was trimmed by 3 bases and V by 1 base; bases with no gene match: 5. There are 16 residues in the CDR3. The CDR3 region is CASSYWASGHTGELFF. For the CDR3, the DNA is TGTGCCAGCAGTTACTGGGCTAGCGGACACACCGGGGAGCTGTTTTTT.

The rearrangement joins TRBV28 to TRBJ1-2; 8 bases line up with TRBD1. CDR1 MDHEN and CDR2 SYDVKM come from the germline V gene. The CDR3 is made up of 15 amino acids. V was pared by 4 bases and J by 2 bases, with 6 bases of the junction left unmatched. CDR3 DNA sequence: TGTGCCAGCAGTTCTCAGGGGGCTGGGAACTATGGCTACACCTTC. As protein: CASSSQGAGNYGYTF.

The CDR3 region is CAWSVQSSYEQYF. The CDR3 nucleotides are TGTGCCTGGAGTGTTCAAAGCTCCTACGAGCAGTACTTC. This sequence joins TRBV30 and TRBJ2-5; no reliable D call. The DNA end lines up better with TRBJ2-7; the J call may be wrong. The germline V gene has CDR1 GTSNPN and CDR2 SVGIG (reference sequence). CDR3 length: 13 residues.

The gene calls are TRBV5-1 and TRBJ1-2, with D possibly TRBD1 on 6 matching bases. The CDR3 has 14 amino acids. Germline assignment: CDR1 SGHRS and CDR2 YFSETQ. Trimming left V 3 bases short and J 2 bases short, with 11 bases between. The CDR3 spells CASSSDSANYGYTF. As DNA, the CDR3 is TGCGCCAGCAGCTCGGACAGCGCAAACTATGGCTACACCTTC. Full variable domain (rest looked up from reference TRBV5-1 and TRBJ1-2): KAGVTQTPRYLIKTRGQQVTLSCSPISGHRSVSWYQQTPGQGLQFLFEYFSETQRNKGNFPGRFSGRQFSNSRSEMNVSTLELGDSALYLCASSSDSANYGYTFGSGTRLTVV.

The CDR3 loop is CASSEGTVGTEAFF. CDR3 DNA sequence: TGTGCCAGCAGTGAGGGGACAGTCGGCACTGAAGCTTTCTTT. J is TRBJ1-1 and V is TRBV2; 7 nucleotides align to TRBD1. The V segment lost 3 bases and the J segment 4 bases; nucleotides outside the gene matches: 5. Per germline, CDR1 SNHLY and CDR2 FYNNEI. The CDR3 has 14 amino acids.

The chain recombines TRBV19 with TRBJ2-7; perhaps TRBD2 as D (5 bases). The V end lost 5 bases, the J end lost 6 bases, and 11 bases lay between the germline ends. This CDR3 has 12 residues. Germline-derived CDR1 and CDR2 are LNHDA and SQIVND (reference sequence). The CDR3 loop reads CASSVRETEQYF. For the CDR3, the DNA is TGTGCCAGTAGTGTCCGGGAAACCGAGCAGTACTTC. Filled out from reference TRBV19 and TRBJ2-7, the complete variable domain reads DGGITQSPKYLFRKEGQNVTLSCEQNLNHDAMYWYRQDPGQGLRLIYYSQIVNDFQKGDIAEGYSVSREKKESFPLTVTSAQKNPTAFYLCASSVRETEQYFGPGTRLTVT.

The genes are TRBV7-3 and TRBJ2-3; 7 bases agree with TRBD2. From germline, CDR1 is SGHTA and CDR2 FQGTGA. The CDR3 is 14 residues long. Germline trimming cut 3 bases from V and 6 bases from J; bases unmatched to any gene: 6. CDR3 amino acids: CASSFRGSPDTQYF. The CDR3 region has the DNA TGTGCCAGCAGCTTCCGCGGGAGTCCCGATACGCAGTATTTT.

This chain links TRBV2 with TRBJ2-3; the match to TRBD2 covers 7 bases. The CDR3 spans 16 residues. J gave up 0 bases and V 3 bases, and 6 bases lay outside the gene matches. CDR1 and CDR2 from the germline V gene are SNHLY and FYNNEI. DNA for the CDR3: TGTGCCAGCAGTGATTGGGGGACTATTAGCACAGATACGCAGTATTTT. Protein: CASSDWGTISTDTQYF.

The CDR3: CASSSGTGVYNEQFF. The CDR3 DNA is TGTGCCAGCAGTTCTGGGACAGGGGTGTACAATGAGCAGTTCTTC. This chain joins TRBV4-2 and TRBJ2-1, with TRBD1 matching over 10 bases. Germline lookup yields CDR1 LGHNA and CDR2 YNFKEQ. The CDR3 loop spans 15 amino acids. V gave up 6 bases and J gave up 4 bases; unmatched junction bases: 6.

This clone was seen once. The CDR3 nucleotides are TGTGCCAGCAGTTCACTTACGGCCTATAATTCACCCCTCCACTTT. Residues: CASSSLTAYNSPLHF. This chain joins TRBV28 and TRBJ1-6; no clear D gene. The CDR3 extends over 15 amino acids. The germline V gene has CDR1 MDHEN and CDR2 SYDVKM. Trimming cost V 4 bases and J 2 bases, with 9 bases left between them.

The rearrangement links TRBV4-2 to TRBJ1-3; 8 bases agree with TRBD1. Germline CDR1 and CDR2: LGHNA and YNFKEQ. Trimming took 0 bases from V and 7 from J; bases not matched to a gene: 11. There are 17 residues in the CDR3. The DNA for the CDR3 is TGTGCCAGCAGCCAAGATCGGGCCGACAGGGGCGGTAACACCATATATTTT. Amino acid sequence: CASSQDRADRGGNTIYF.

Only a few counts were recorded for this clone. The V gene is TRBV5-8, the J gene TRBJ2-3; TRBD2 might be the D (5 bases). Germline-derived CDR1 and CDR2 are SGHTS and YDEGEE. The CDR3 loop spans 15 amino acids. V was cut by 1 base and J by 2 bases, with 11 bases left in between. The CDR3 sequence: CASSLKVGVTDTQYF. In nucleotides, the CDR3 is TGTGCCAGCAGCTTGAAAGTGGGAGTCACAGATACGCAGTATTTT.

The V call is TRBV27, the J call TRBJ1-5; 10 bases line up with TRBD1. V shed 5 bases and J 7 bases; nucleotides not matched to a gene: 2. This CDR3 has 13 amino acids. Germline assignment: CDR1 MNHEY and CDR2 SMNVEV (reference sequence). CDR3 bases: TGTGCCAGCAGTGACAGGGGGCAACAGCCCCAGCATTTT. Its translation is CASSDRGQQPQHF.

The chain combines TRBV27 with TRBJ2-7; 9 bases align to TRBD1. The germline V gene encodes CDR1 MNHEY and CDR2 SMNVEV (reference sequence). The CDR3 contains 19 residues. The V segment lost 3 bases and the J segment 2 bases; nucleotides outside the gene matches: 17. CDR3: CASSFSRSQGASHPYEQYF. The CDR3 nucleotides read TGTGCCAGCAGTTTTTCCAGATCACAGGGGGCGTCCCACCCCTACGAGCAGTACTTC.

Comments on this clone: Other nucleotide sequences in the sample specify the same CDR3. CDR3 loop: CASSPGQNYGYTF. The CDR3, as DNA: TGTGCCAGCAGTCCGGGACAGAACTATGGCTACACCTTC. The chain combines TRBV28 with TRBJ1-2; 7 positions match TRBD1. The CDR3 is 13 residues long. Trimming took 5 bases from V and 2 from J; bases not matched to a gene: 2. Germline values: CDR1 MDHEN, CDR2 SYDVKM.

Only a few counts were recorded for this clone. The V and J genes are TRBV7-9 and TRBJ2-1, with 7 bases identical to TRBD2. The germline V gene has CDR1 SEHNR and CDR2 FQNEAQ (reference sequence). CDR3 length: 14 residues. V shed 3 bases and J 8 bases; nucleotides not matched to a gene: 7. The CDR3 region has the DNA TGTGCCAGCAGCTTGCGACTAGCTTTCCATGAGCAGTTCTTC. Its translation: CASSLRLAFHEQFF.

The chain couples TRBV7-7 to TRBJ2-2, with 8 bases aligning to TRBD2. Germline V lookup: CDR1 SSHAT, CDR2 FNYEAQ (reference sequence). After removal of 1 base from V and 3 bases from J, the junction contained 4 bases not matched to a gene. This CDR3 has 16 amino acids. The CDR3 bases are TGTGCCAGCAGCTTAGTAGCGGGGCCAGACACCGGGGAGCTGTTTTTT. Residues: CASSLVAGPDTGELFF.

The V and J genes are TRBV6-5 and TRBJ1-2; 8 bases match TRBD1. The CDR3 length is 13 residues. Germline V gene data show CDR1 as MNHEY and CDR2 as SVGAGI. J gave up 2 bases and V 6 bases, and 2 bases lay outside the gene matches. In DNA, the CDR3 is TGTGCCAGCAGACGACAGGGGAACTATGGCTACACCTTC. It specifies CASRRQGNYGYTF.

This clone was seen a few times. CDR3 in amino acids: CASSQGSGNTIYF. The CDR3 DNA reads TGTGCCAGCAGCCAGGGGAGTGGAAACACCATATATTTT. The chain links TRBV7-9 to TRBJ1-3; D possibly corresponds to TRBD1 (6 bases). V lost 5 bases, J lost 3 bases, and 8 bases lay in between. Germline V gene data show CDR1 as SEHNR and CDR2 as FQNEAQ (reference sequence). This CDR3 contains 13 residues.

V usage is TRBV12-2 and J usage is TRBJ1-5. TRBV12-2 is described as a pseudogene. This CDR3 is 13 amino acids long. CDR3 coding DNA: TGTGCAAGTCGCTTTTGGGGGGATCAGCCCCAGCATTTT. Translated, it gives CASRFWGDQPQHF.

The chain employs TRBV2 and TRBJ2-3; 9 nucleotides align to TRBD1. The V gene's germline CDR1 is SNHLY and CDR2 FYNNEI. The V and J ends lost 5 bases and 0 bases, in that order; junction bases with no gene match: 3. CDR3 length equals 15 residues. The CDR3: CASSMDRGSTDTQYF. DNA of the CDR3: TGTGCCAGCAGTATGGACAGGGGAAGCACAGATACGCAGTATTTT. The full variable domain, with the rest looked up from reference TRBV2 and TRBJ2-3, is EPEVTQTPSHQVTQMGQEVILRCVPISNHLYFYWYRQILGQKVEFLVSFYNNEISEKSEIFDDQFSVERPDGSNFTLKIRSTKLEDSAMYFCASSMDRGSTDTQYFGPGTRLTVL.

V gene TRBV7-9 combines with J gene TRBJ1-1; D unclear. Deletions cut 4 bases from V and 10 bases from J, with 13 bases between. CDR3 length equals 12 residues. The germline gives CDR1 SEHNR, CDR2 FQNEAQ (reference sequence). This CDR3 reads CASSSDGKRAFF. CDR3 DNA sequence: TGTGCCAGCAGCTCGGACGGGAAAAGAGCTTTCTTT.

The rearrangement uses TRBV10-3 and TRBJ1-2; D is ambiguous. This CDR3 region has 14 residues. Trimming took 10 bases from V and 2 from J, leaving 17 bases between them. The V gene's germline CDR1 is ENHRY and CDR2 SYGVKD. The CDR3, as DNA: TGTGCCACCCCCAGGAGGTTTTCAAACTATGGCTACACCTTC. This encodes CATPRRFSNYGYTF.

The V gene is TRBV19, the J gene TRBJ2-7, with 9 bases matching TRBD2. Germline V lookup: CDR1 LNHDA, CDR2 SQIVND (reference sequence). Trimming took 4 bases from V and 5 from J; bases not matched to a gene: 12. The length of the CDR3 is 16 residues. As DNA, the CDR3 is TGTGCCAGTAGTACTTCGTGGCGGGGGGGCAGTGACGAGCAGTACTTC. This codes for CASSTSWRGGSDEQYF.

The chain joins TRBV19 to TRBJ1-1; D gene uncertain. Germline lookup yields CDR1 LNHDA and CDR2 SQIVND (reference sequence). Trimming pared 9 bases from V and 0 bases from J, leaving 8 bases between. The length of the CDR3 is 12 residues. The CDR3 spells CASSHLNTEAFF. The CDR3 nucleotides are TGTGCCAGCTCCCACTTGAACACTGAAGCTTTCTTT.